This T cell receptor (beta chain) was identified during a study of breast tumors, draining lymph nodes, adjacent tissues. TCRdb used MiXCR to reprocess the multiplex PCR reads, holding one entry per CDR3 protein. The table includes about 270,000 distinct CDR3 sequences, 30% to 35% detected once. The lymph nodes were axillary draining lymph nodes from breast cancer patients. Study results and limitations: Most tumor T cells seemingly derive from lymph node, then expand in tumor. Tumors had less TCR diversity than lymph nodes, more than nontumor tissue. Tumor T cell lymph node origin was a supported hypothesis, not proven.

CDR1 is SGHAT and CDR2 is FQNNGV in the germline V gene. V shed 6 bases and J shed 2 bases, with 17 bases lying between them. This CDR3 spans 15 amino acids. To note about this clonotype: Its specificity is unknown. This could be a read error, since a much larger clone is one nucleotide away.

Sequencing was carried out using axillary lymph node tissue. This TCR came from a female donor with breast cancer. Some clones in this sample may be carry-over from other donors' samples. The gene calls are TRBV11-2 and TRBJ2-7, with D tentatively TRBD2 (7 bases). The CDR3 DNA sequence: TGTGCCAGCAGATCCCCAGGGAGGGGGGCCTACGAGCAGTACTTC. Translation: CASRSPGRGAYEQYF.